The sequence of this T cell receptor (beta chain) was determined in a study of blood T cell repertoires in COVID-19. Study-wide background: Acute-phase and convalescent COVID-19 samples originated in the United States, Italy and Spain.

In the original processing: Estimated nucleated cell counts came from reference gene primer amplification. The data were produced by immunoSEQ multiplex PCR, yet TCRdb's version contains in-frame clones alone and is incomplete. The DNA gave D and trimming, while V, J and clone size come from that table. Of just over 60,000 clones listed, about three quarters are singletons. V was trimmed by 4 bases and J by 3 bases, leaving 9 bases between them. The germline V gene encodes CDR1 SGHRS and CDR2 YFSETQ. The CDR3 has 13 residues. Sequencing was performed on peripheral blood. The V and J genes are TRBV5-1 and TRBJ2-3; tentatively, D is TRBD1 (6 bases). The clonotype was recovered from a man aged 25 to 45 with COVID-19, enrolled during active disease. The CDR3 bases are TGCGCCAGCAGCAGGGGACAAACAGATACGCAGTATTTT. Amino acids: CASSRGQTDTQYF.